This entry concerns a single T cell receptor (beta chain). Its antigen is not identified. The data were obtained in a study of a mutant IDH1 vaccine in newly diagnosed glioma. Background on the study: Commencement of vaccination occurred 4-6 weeks following radiotherapy alone, or concurrently with temozolomide cycles.

Specified time point: week 11, during vaccination. What each vaccine dose contained was 300 ug of mutant IDH1 20-mer peptide, accompanied by topical imiquimod. This CDR3 has 14 residues. Germline CDR1 MNHEY, CDR2 SVGAGI. Trimming pared 2 bases from V and 7 bases from J, leaving 9 bases between. Assay used: immunoSEQ multiplex PCR; TCRdb lists only in-frame clones, some missing. The sample holds around 120,000 clones; roughly 75% are singletons and the top ten take 5.5%. The sequence was collected from a man aged 40-49 years with glioma. V is TRBV6-5 and J is TRBJ1-6, with D tentatively TRBD1 (6 bases). The sample consisted of PBMCs, taken from a glioma patient whose treatment included an IDH1 peptide vaccine. CDR3 in DNA: TGTGCCAGCAGTTACCCTGACAGGAATTCACCCCTCCACTTT. Protein product: CASSYPDRNSPLHF.